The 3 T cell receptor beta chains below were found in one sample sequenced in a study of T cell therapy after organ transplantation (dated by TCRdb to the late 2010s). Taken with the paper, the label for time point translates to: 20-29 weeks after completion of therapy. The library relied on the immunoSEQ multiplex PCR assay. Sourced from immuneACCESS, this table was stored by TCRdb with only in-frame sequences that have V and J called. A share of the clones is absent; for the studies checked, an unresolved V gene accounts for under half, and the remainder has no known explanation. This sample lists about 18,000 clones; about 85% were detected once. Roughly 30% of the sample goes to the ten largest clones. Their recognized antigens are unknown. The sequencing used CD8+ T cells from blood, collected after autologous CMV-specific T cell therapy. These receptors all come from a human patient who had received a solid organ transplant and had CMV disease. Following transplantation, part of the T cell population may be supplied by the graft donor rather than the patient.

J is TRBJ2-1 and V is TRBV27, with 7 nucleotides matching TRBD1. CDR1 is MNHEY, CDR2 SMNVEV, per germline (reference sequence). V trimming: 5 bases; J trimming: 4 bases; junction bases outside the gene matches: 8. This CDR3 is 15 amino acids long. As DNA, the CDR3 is TGTGCCAGCAGTCCCGACAGGGTGGGTTACAATGAGCAGTTCTTC. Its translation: CASSPDRVGYNEQFF.

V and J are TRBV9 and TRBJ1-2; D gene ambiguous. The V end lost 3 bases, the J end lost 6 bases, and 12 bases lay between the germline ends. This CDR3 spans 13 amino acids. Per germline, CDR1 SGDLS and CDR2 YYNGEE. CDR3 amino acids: CASSGYGFNGYTF. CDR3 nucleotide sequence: TGTGCCAGCAGCGGATACGGGTTCAATGGCTACACCTTC.

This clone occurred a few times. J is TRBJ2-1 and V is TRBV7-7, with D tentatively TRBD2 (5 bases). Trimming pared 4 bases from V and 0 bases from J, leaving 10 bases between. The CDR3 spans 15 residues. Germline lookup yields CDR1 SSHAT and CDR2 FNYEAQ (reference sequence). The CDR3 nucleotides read TGTGCCAGCAGCTCCGGACTGGCCTCCTACAATGAGCAGTTCTTC. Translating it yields CASSSGLASYNEQFF. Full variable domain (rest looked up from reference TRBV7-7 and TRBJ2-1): GAGVSQSPRYKVTKRGQDVTLRCDPISSHATLYWYQQALGQGPEFLTYFNYEAQPDKSGLPSDRFSAERPEGSISTLTIQRTEQRDSAMYRCASSSGLASYNEQFFGPGTRLTVL.